Following are 16 T cell receptor beta chains from one sample sequenced in a study of control samples from healthy donors and cancer patients. Only in-frame clones appear in the TCRdb table, and some are missing; sequencing was by immunoSEQ multiplex PCR. The data contain about 94,000 clones, 85% to 90% of them singletons. Sequences were obtained from blood. The receptors were gathered from a woman aged 50 to 60 in good health.

This clone was seen a single time. The gene calls are TRBV24-1 and TRBJ1-2; unclear D gene. CDR3 length: 13 residues. V lost 5 bases and J lost 0, with 6 bases in between. Germline V gives CDR1 KGHDR, CDR2 SFDVKD. The CDR3 loop reads CATSVAANYGYTF. As DNA, the CDR3 is TGTGCCACCAGTGTGGCAGCTAACTATGGCTACACCTTC.

CDR3 sequence: CASSLSLQGSGNTIYF. In DNA, the CDR3 is TGCGCCAGCAGCTTGAGCCTACAGGGGTCTGGAAACACCATATATTTT. This chain connects TRBV5-1 to TRBJ1-3; 7 bases line up with TRBD1. The CDR3 loop spans 16 amino acids. CDR1 is SGHRS, CDR2 YFSETQ, per germline. With V trimmed by 1 base and J by 1 base, 5 bases remained unmatched.

The genes are TRBV7-2 and TRBJ2-7; 7 bases match TRBD2. The germline V gene encodes CDR1 SGHTA and CDR2 FQGNSA. Trimming at V came to 5 bases and at J to 3 bases, leaving 4 bases not matched to a gene. This CDR3 is built from 13 residues. The DNA of the CDR3 is TGTGCCAGCAGCCCGGGCGGGGGCTACGAGCAGTACTTC. Translation gives CASSPGGGYEQYF. Based on the CDR3 plus reference TRBV7-2 and TRBJ2-7, the full variable domain is GAGVSQSPSNKVTEKGKDVELRCDPISGHTALYWYRQSLGQGLEFLIYFQGNSAPDKSGLPSDRFSAERTGGSVSTLTIQRTQQEDSAVYLCASSPGGGYEQYFGPGTRLTVT.

This sequence joins TRBV5-4 and TRBJ2-5, with D hard to call. The CDR3 is 13 residues long. Germline V gives CDR1 SGHNT, CDR2 YYREEE (reference sequence). V was shortened by 6 bases and J by 7 bases, with 16 bases between the two germline ends. The CDR3 sequence: CASTPPGSRTQYF. CDR3 nucleotide sequence: TGTGCCAGCACCCCCCCCGGTTCCAGGACCCAGTACTTC.

This clone has a handful of counts. V and J are TRBV5-8 and TRBJ2-5; 8 bases map to TRBD2. The CDR3 contains 15 residues. V shed 2 bases, J shed 1 base, and the junction held 4 bases outside the gene matches. The germline V gene has CDR1 SGHTS and CDR2 YDEGEE. In DNA, the CDR3 is TGTGCCAGCAGCTTCGGCGGGGGGTTCCAAGAGACCCAGTACTTC. Translating gives CASSFGGGFQETQYF.

The V and J genes are TRBV6-2 or TRBV6-3 and TRBJ2-5, with 10 bases fitting TRBD2. Germline loops: CDR1 MNHEY, CDR2 SVGEGT. The CDR3 extends over 16 amino acids. J gave up 7 bases and V 2 bases, and 10 bases lay outside the gene matches. This CDR3 is CASSYLAGDPSGTQYF. In nucleotides, the CDR3 is TGTGCCAGCAGTTACCTAGCGGGGGACCCATCGGGGACCCAGTACTTC.

The V and J genes are TRBV5-5 and TRBJ2-7, with D possibly matching TRBD2 (5 bases). The CDR3 has 14 residues. Deletions cut 1 base from V and 2 bases from J, with 10 bases between. Germline CDR1 reads SGHKS; CDR2 reads YYEKEE (reference sequence). The CDR3 region is CASSLRPTTYEQYF. CDR3 coding DNA: TGTGCCAGCAGCTTGAGGCCGACTACCTACGAGCAGTACTTC.

The chain couples TRBV5-1 to TRBJ1-3; D unclear. Trimming shortened V by 1 base and J by 0 bases, and 2 bases separated the two germline ends. The germline V gene encodes CDR1 SGHRS and CDR2 YFSETQ. The CDR3 has 13 amino acids. Here the CDR3 reads CASSLYSGNTIYF. As DNA, the CDR3 is TGCGCCAGCAGCTTGTACTCTGGAAACACCATATATTTT.

J is TRBJ2-2 and V is TRBV9, with D perhaps matching TRBD2 (7 bases). This CDR3 region has 16 residues. V lost 3 bases, J lost 2 bases, and 14 bases lay in between. The germline CDR1 and CDR2 sequences are SGDLS and YYNGEE. The chain's CDR3 is CASSDRASGNTGELFF. CDR3 nucleotides: TGTGCCAGCAGCGACAGGGCTAGCGGTAACACCGGGGAGCTGTTTTTT.

The chain recombines TRBV10-3 with TRBJ2-7; D unresolved. Germline CDR1 reads ENHRY; CDR2 reads SYGVKD. The CDR3 has 12 amino acids. V lost 5 bases to trimming and J lost 12 bases, with 17 bases between them. CDR3: CAISPAVSSLYF. CDR3 sequence (DNA): TGTGCCATCAGTCCGGCCGTGTCTAGTCTGTACTTC.

The V and J genes are TRBV7-9 and TRBJ1-1, with D maybe TRBD1 (5 bases). With 5 bases removed from V and 3 bases from J, the gap between germline ends came to 7 bases. This CDR3 spans 12 amino acids. Germline V gene lookup returns CDR1 SEHNR and CDR2 FQNEAQ (reference sequence). CDR3 DNA sequence: TGTGCCAGCAGCGAGGGGTACACTGAAGCTTTCTTT. Protein sequence: CASSEGYTEAFF.

The CDR3 sequence is CASSITDTQYF. CDR3 DNA sequence: TGTGCCAGTAGTATAACAGATACGCAGTATTTT. The chain couples TRBV19 to TRBJ2-3; no clear D gene. Trimming pared 2 bases from V and 3 bases from J, leaving 0 bases between. This CDR3 has 11 residues. Germline CDR1 is LNHDA and CDR2 is SQIVND (reference sequence).

This clone has only one observation. J is TRBJ1-2 and V is TRBV4-1; 7 nucleotides match TRBD1. The V gene's germline CDR1 is MGHRA and CDR2 YSYEKL. V gave up 6 bases and J gave up 8 bases; unmatched junction bases: 15. The CDR3 extends over 15 amino acids. CDR3 loop: CASRSKEGAVEGYTF. The CDR3 DNA is TGCGCCAGCAGAAGTAAGGAGGGGGCTGTGGAAGGCTACACCTTC.

The rearrangement uses TRBV7-2 and TRBJ1-5; D not resolved. CDR1 and CDR2 from the germline V gene are SGHTA and FQGNSA. The ends were cut back, 1 base at V and 0 bases at J, with 7 bases in the middle. There are 15 residues in the CDR3. The CDR3 loop reads CASSLDGDSNQPQHF. The DNA for the CDR3 is TGTGCCAGCAGCTTAGACGGGGATAGCAATCAGCCCCAGCATTTT. Together with reference TRBV7-2 and TRBJ1-5, the CDR3 gives the full variable domain: GAGVSQSPSNKVTEKGKDVELRCDPISGHTALYWYRQSLGQGLEFLIYFQGNSAPDKSGLPSDRFSAERTGGSVSTLTIQRTQQEDSAVYLCASSLDGDSNQPQHFGDGTRLSIL.

The V gene is TRBV11-3, the J gene TRBJ2-7; D perhaps matches TRBD2 (5 bases). Germline V CDR1 and CDR2: SGHNT, YENEEA. Trimming pared 0 bases from V and 0 bases from J, leaving 15 bases between. The CDR3 consists of 17 residues. The CDR3 spells CASSLDGNGQFSYEQYF. In DNA form, the CDR3 reads TGTGCCAGCAGCTTAGACGGGAATGGGCAGTTCTCCTACGAGCAGTACTTC. Full variable domain (remainder filled in from reference TRBV11-3 and TRBJ2-7): EAGVVQSPRYKIIEKKQPVAFWCNPISGHNTLYWYLQNLGQGPELLIRYENEEAVDDSQLPKDRFSAERLKGVDSTLKIQPAELGDSAVYLCASSLDGNGQFSYEQYFGPGTRLTVT.

The chain links TRBV4-3 to TRBJ2-3; the match to TRBD2 covers 12 bases. The J segment lost 4 bases and the V segment lost 4 bases, leaving 6 bases of the junction unmatched. Germline CDR1 and CDR2: LGHNA and YSLEER. The CDR3 is 16 amino acids. This CDR3 is CASSRTTSGGSDTQYF. CDR3 DNA sequence: TGCGCCAGCAGCCGAACGACTAGCGGGGGCTCAGATACGCAGTATTTT.